What follows are 30 T cell receptor beta chains derived from one specimen sequenced in a study of identical twins. TCRdb passed the 5' RACE reads through MiXCR, listing each CDR3 protein once. Of 1.5 million to 2 million distinct CDR3 sequences listed, about 32% are singletons. Sequencing used cord blood. These TCRs come from a newborn girl in good health.

This clonotype was counted a few times. The chain carries TRBV7-2 and TRBJ1-2; D is uncertain. The germline gives CDR1 SGHTA, CDR2 FQGNSA. This CDR3 is built from 12 residues. V was cut by 4 bases and J by 3 bases, with 6 bases left in between. The CDR3 region has the DNA TGTGCCAGCAGCTCTAATGACTATGGCTACACCTTC. Translated: CASSSNDYGYTF.

The table lists this clonotype with a few counts. This rearrangement joins TRBV25-1 to TRBJ2-7, with D tentatively TRBD1 or TRBD2 (5 bases each). Trimming cost V 3 bases and J 0 bases, with 12 bases left between them. The CDR3 contains 15 residues. The germline gives CDR1 MGHDK, CDR2 SYGVNS. The CDR3 protein is CASSDPGPSSYEQYF. CDR3 in DNA: TGTGCCAGCAGTGACCCGGGACCGAGCTCCTACGAGCAGTACTTC.

The rearrangement links TRBV2 to TRBJ2-1; D gene unclear. Trimming removed 3 bases at V and 7 bases at J, with 10 bases between. The CDR3 is 13 residues long. Per the germline V gene, CDR1 is SNHLY and CDR2 is FYNNEI. CDR3 DNA: TGTGCCAGCAGTGAGGGCTATGTTAATGAGCAGTTCTTC. It encodes CASSEGYVNEQFF.

The chain uses TRBV27 and TRBJ2-2; a weak D match, TRBD1 (6 bases). Germline CDR1 is MNHEY and CDR2 is SMNVEV (reference sequence). The ends were cut back, 1 base at V and 1 base at J, with 10 bases in the middle. The CDR3 runs 16 residues. The DNA for the CDR3 is TGTGCCAGCAGTTTATTGCGGACAGAGAACACCGGGGAGCTGTTTTTT. This gives the protein CASSLLRTENTGELFF.

Ten or more counts support this clonotype. One base away lies a much larger clone, so this may be a sequencing read error. This rearrangement joins TRBV4-1 to TRBJ2-3; TRBD2 aligns across 11 bases. Germline assignment: CDR1 MGHRA and CDR2 YSYEKL. This CDR3 spans 15 amino acids. Trimming removed 1 base from V and 4 bases from J; junction bases left unmatched: 1. The CDR3 nucleotides are TGCGCCAGCAGCCAAGGACTAGCGGGATCAGATACGCAGTATTTT. Translation gives CASSQGLAGSDTQYF.

This clonotype turned up a few times. The V call is TRBV6-6, the J call TRBJ1-2; no definite D call. The V and J ends lost 6 bases and 4 bases respectively, with 12 bases between them. The CDR3 sequence is 13 residues long. Germline loops: CDR1 MNHNY, CDR2 SVGAGI (reference sequence). The CDR3 bases are TGTGCCAGCAGACCAGACAAGGTCTATGGCTACACCTTC. It is translated as CASRPDKVYGYTF.

This clonotype was found a few times. The chain links TRBV12-3 or TRBV12-4 to TRBJ1-1; 7 positions agree with TRBD1. Trimming cost V 2 bases and J 0 bases; bases outside gene matches: 9. The length of the CDR3 is 17 residues. The chain's CDR3 is CASSLSGWGQMNTEAFF. The DNA of the CDR3 is TGTGCCAGCAGTTTATCGGGGTGGGGACAGATGAACACTGAAGCTTTCTTT.

Details on this clonotype: The junction and the germline gene differ at one end; a read error may be behind it. The chain combines TRBV12-3 or TRBV12-4 with TRBJ1-6, with 7 bases fitting TRBD1. The CDR3 covers 15 residues. Written as DNA, the CDR3 is TGTGCCAGCAAGGGGACAGCCTCCTATAATTCACACCTCCACTTT. This codes for CASKGTASYNSHLHF.

This clonotype was counted a few times. CDR3 in DNA: TGTGCCAGCAGCCAAGATCCCTTACTAGCGGGAGAAGAGACCCAGTACTTC. Protein sequence: CASSQDPLLAGEETQYF. This chain uses TRBV4-2 with TRBJ2-5; 11 bases fit TRBD2. Germline values: CDR1 LGHNA, CDR2 YNFKEQ. This CDR3 is 17 amino acids long. Germline trimming cut 0 bases from V and 3 bases from J; bases unmatched to any gene: 6.

In its sample, this clonotype was seen a few times. The chain has TRBV29-1 and TRBJ2-7, with 9 bases fitting TRBD1. The CDR3 extends over 15 amino acids. V gave up 0 bases and J gave up 3 bases; unmatched junction bases: 6. CDR1 and CDR2 (germline): SQVTM, ANQGSEA. The CDR3 here is CSVEEGRGQGYEQYF. DNA of the CDR3: TGCAGCGTTGAAGAGGGTCGGGGACAGGGCTACGAGCAGTACTTC.

This clonotype was found many times. The rearrangement uses TRBV27 and TRBJ2-7; tentative D call: TRBD1 (7 bases). V gave up 6 bases and J gave up 4 bases, with 13 bases separating them. The CDR3 covers 13 residues. The germline V gene has CDR1 MNHEY and CDR2 SMNVEV (reference sequence). The CDR3 coding sequence is TGTGCCAGCAGACCGACAGGGAGGTACGAGCAGTACTTC. As protein: CASRPTGRYEQYF.

The table lists this clonotype with a count of one. This chain uses TRBV30 with TRBJ1-4; 9 positions agree with TRBD1. V lost 1 base and J lost 7; bases outside the gene matches: 1. Germline values: CDR1 GTSNPN, CDR2 SVGIG (reference sequence). The CDR3 consists of 13 residues. In DNA, the CDR3 is TGTGCCTGGAGTGACAGGGGGCTTGAAAAACTGTTTTTT. It codes for CAWSDRGLEKLFF.

This clonotype was counted between two and nine times. J is TRBJ2-5 and V is TRBV20-1; weak D call: TRBD2 (6 bases). TRBJ2-7 matches the DNA end more closely, so the J call is doubtful. Per the germline V gene, CDR1 is DFQATT and CDR2 is SNEGSKA (reference sequence). This CDR3 has 15 residues. CDR3 amino acids: CSARDRAGTRHEQYF. Here the CDR3 DNA reads TGCAGTGCTAGAGATCGGGCCGGGACTCGACACGAGCAGTACTTC.

In its sample, this clonotype was seen a few times. The chain links TRBV14 to TRBJ2-7; 10 nucleotides line up with TRBD2. The CDR3 covers 16 residues. The junction had 7 bases not matched to a gene; V was cut back by 3 bases and J by 2 bases. Germline CDR1 SGHDN, CDR2 FVKESK. CDR3 bases: TGTGCCAGCAGCCAGCGACTAGCGGGTCTAACCTACGAGCAGTACTTC. Translated, it gives CASSQRLAGLTYEQYF.

This rearrangement joins TRBV11-2 to TRBJ2-1, with a tentative D call TRBD2 (5 bases). This CDR3 spans 15 amino acids. The V end lost 5 bases, the J end lost 2 bases, and 13 bases lay between the germline ends. In germline, CDR1 is SGHAT, CDR2 FQNNGV. CDR3 sequence reads: CASSPRTRTYNEQFF. The DNA of the CDR3 is TGTGCCAGCAGCCCCCGGACTCGAACCTACAATGAGCAGTTCTTC.

The V gene is TRBV7-2, the J gene TRBJ2-1; D is unclear. This CDR3 is built from 13 residues. The germline V gene encodes CDR1 SGHTA and CDR2 FQGNSA. V lost 5 bases, J lost 6 bases, and 11 bases lay in between. The CDR3 coding sequence is TGTGCCAGCAGCGCAGTACCTCGCAATGAGCAGTTCTTC. Translating it yields CASSAVPRNEQFF.

There are a few counts of this clonotype. The rearrangement links TRBV21-1 to TRBJ1-4; TRBD1 is taken as the D call from the table, unchecked against the DNA. TRBV21-1 constitutes a pseudogene. CDR3 length: 19 amino acids. The CDR3 sequence: CASSKVILSTGPTNEKLFF. As DNA, the CDR3 is TGTGCCAGCAGCAAAGTTATCCTTTCCACAGGCCCAACTAATGAAAAACTGTTTTTT.

This clonotype was counted only a few times. The chain is built from TRBV28 and TRBJ2-5; a weak D match, TRBD1 (6 bases). With the DNA end fitting TRBJ2-7 better, the J assignment may be wrong. This CDR3 region has 13 residues. Per the germline V gene, CDR1 is MDHEN and CDR2 is SYDVKM. CDR3 sequence (DNA): TGTGCCAGCGGGCTGCAGGGGATATACGAGCAGTACTTC. It specifies CASGLQGIYEQYF.

This chain joins TRBV28 and TRBJ2-1, with 9 bases matching TRBD2. The ends lost 1 base at V and 8 bases at J; junction bases unmatched: 6. This CDR3 comprises 15 residues. Per germline, CDR1 MDHEN and CDR2 SYDVKM. The CDR3 sequence: CASSLFSGGNDEQFF. The CDR3 bases are TGTGCCAGCAGTTTATTTAGCGGGGGAAACGATGAGCAGTTCTTC.

The chain recombines TRBV3-1 with TRBJ2-3; TRBD1 aligns across 8 bases. The CDR3 extends over 15 amino acids. Germline V lookup: CDR1 LGHDT, CDR2 YNNKEL (reference sequence). With 5 bases clipped from V and 3 bases from J, the junction kept 7 bases outside the gene matches. The CDR3 DNA reads TGTGCCAGCAGCTACCGACAGGGGTTGACAGATACGCAGTATTTT. This codes for CASSYRQGLTDTQYF.

The chain is built from TRBV5-1 and TRBJ1-1; maybe TRBD1 (5 bases). The CDR3 length is 16 residues. The V end was cut by 3 bases, the J end by 0 bases, with 15 bases between. Germline V gene lookup returns CDR1 SGHRS and CDR2 YFSETQ. In DNA form, the CDR3 reads TGCGCCAGCAGCTGGTACGCGGGGGGGATGAACACTGAAGCTTTCTTT. It specifies CASSWYAGGMNTEAFF.

This clonotype was observed a few times. This sequence joins TRBV7-2 and TRBJ2-5; tentatively, D is TRBD2 (6 bases). This CDR3 region has 15 residues. Trimming took 5 bases from V and 1 from J, leaving 14 bases between them. Germline V gene sequence: CDR1 SGHTA, CDR2 FQGNSA. CDR3 coding DNA: TGTGCCAGCAGCCCCTCGGGACTGTCCCAAGAGACCCAGTACTTC. It encodes CASSPSGLSQETQYF.

In this sample, this clonotype turned up a few times. V and J are TRBV6-1 and TRBJ2-3; 7 nucleotides match TRBD2. Germline V gives CDR1 MNHNS, CDR2 SASEGT. After removal of 11 bases from V and 3 bases from J, the junction contained 14 bases not matched to a gene. The CDR3 covers 15 residues. As DNA, the CDR3 is TGTGCCCACGTACGGTCGGCGGGGGTTACAGATACGCAGTATTTT. Amino acids: CAHVRSAGVTDTQYF.

Concerning this clonotype itself: A much bigger clone sits one base away, suggesting this may be a read error. The CDR3 sequence is CSVPTSGIGIEQFF. The CDR3 nucleotides read TGCAGCGTCCCGACTAGCGGGATAGGGATTGAGCAGTTCTTC. This chain links TRBV29-1 with TRBJ2-1; 11 bases are shared with TRBD2. V shed 6 bases, J shed 9 bases, and the junction held 10 bases outside the gene matches. Germline V gene lookup returns CDR1 SQVTM and CDR2 ANQGSEA. This CDR3 is 14 amino acids long.

This clonotype showed up many times. The chain recombines TRBV29-1 with TRBJ2-7; the match to TRBD2 covers 12 bases. This CDR3 has 16 residues. V dropped 6 bases and J dropped 0; count of bases not matched to a gene: 9. The germline gives CDR1 SQVTM, CDR2 ANQGSEA. The CDR3: CSVWGRLAGVSYEQYF. As DNA, the CDR3 is TGCAGCGTCTGGGGGCGACTAGCGGGAGTCTCCTACGAGCAGTACTTC.

V gene TRBV12-3 or TRBV12-4 combines with J gene TRBJ1-1, with a tentative D call TRBD1 (6 bases). There are 14 residues in the CDR3. The germline V and J ends were trimmed by 7 bases and 5 bases, with 17 bases remaining between them. CDR3: CASTTRQGWTEAFF. CDR3 coding DNA: TGTGCCAGCACCACCAGGCAGGGGTGGACTGAAGCTTTCTTT.

This clonotype was recorded a few times. The rearrangement joins TRBV11-2 to TRBJ2-1; D possibly corresponds to TRBD2 (5 bases). Germline CDR1 reads SGHAT; CDR2 reads FQNNGV. V gave up 5 bases and J gave up 0 bases, with 20 bases separating them. The CDR3 spans 18 residues. The CDR3 DNA reads as TGTGCCAGCAGCCGAGAGGACTTACGGGTACACTCCTACAATGAGCAGTTCTTC. Translating gives CASSREDLRVHSYNEQFF.

This clonotype was counted a few times. The V gene is TRBV12-3 or TRBV12-4, the J gene TRBJ1-1, with TRBD1 identical over 10 bases. CDR3 length equals 14 residues. Trimming removed 6 bases from V and 7 bases from J; junction bases left unmatched: 8. The CDR3 nucleotides are TGTGCCAGCAGCCGACGACAGGGGGCGAGTGAAGCTTTCTTT. As protein: CASSRRQGASEAFF.

This clonotype was counted only a few times. The chain links TRBV20-1 to TRBJ2-1; 7 nucleotides agree with TRBD1. The CDR3 contains 13 residues. Losses at the gene ends were 7 bases for V and 6 bases for J; bases not matched to a gene: 9. Germline V CDR1 and CDR2: DFQATT, SNEGSKA (reference sequence). CDR3 in amino acids: CSVRRQGSNEQFF. CDR3 DNA sequence: TGCAGTGTCCGAAGACAGGGAAGCAATGAGCAGTTCTTC.

Only a few counts were recorded for this clonotype. The chain carries TRBV2 and TRBJ2-1; D possibly corresponds to TRBD1 (5 bases). With 5 bases removed from V and 10 bases from J, the gap between germline ends came to 12 bases. There are 12 residues in the CDR3. Germline CDR1 SNHLY, CDR2 FYNNEI. CDR3 sequence reads: CASSTRGTEQFF. DNA for the CDR3: TGTGCCAGCAGTACAAGGGGCACCGAGCAGTTCTTC. Looking up the rest from reference TRBV2 and TRBJ2-1 gives the full variable domain: EPEVTQTPSHQVTQMGQEVILRCVPISNHLYFYWYRQILGQKVEFLVSFYNNEISEKSEIFDDQFSVERPDGSNFTLKIRSTKLEDSAMYFCASSTRGTEQFFGPGTRLTVL.